Each of the 31 T cell receptor beta chains below was sequenced from the same sample in a study of immune heterogeneity within non-small cell lung tumors listed by TCRdb under 2018. The TCR template was genomic DNA extracted from bulk tumor tissue, and 500 to 650 ng of gDNA was amplified for each sample. During surgery, multiple biopsies were taken from each primary tumor and placed as far apart as possible within the tumor mass. Patients in the study cohort, which was described as untreated, were newly diagnosed NSCLC cases going through curative surgery. Sequenced on a HiSeq X Ten. The TCR beta CDR3 region was amplified with a multiplex PCR system whose first round ran for 9 to 10 cycles using 32 V-gene forward primers and 13 J-gene reverse primers. Through fastp at Q25 and MiXCR, TCRdb rebuilt clones from the public reads, retaining in-frame beta chains. One record per CDR3 amino acid sequence lists the most common genes and DNA. Within this sample are roughly 7,200 distinct CDR3 sequences, with approximately 20% of them counted one time only. 15% of the sample is taken by the ten largest.

Sequencing used lung tumor tissue. All receptors derive from a man aged 60 to 75 with non-small cell lung cancer.

This clonotype has more than one count but fewer than ten. V and J are TRBV25-1 and TRBJ2-2; D is tentatively TRBD1 or TRBD2 (6 bases each). In germline, CDR1 is MGHDK, CDR2 SYGVNS. V was shortened by 10 bases and J by 0 bases, with 12 bases between the two germline ends. CDR3 size: 14 residues. The CDR3 region has the DNA TGTGCCACCCCTCGGGGGCCGAACACCGGGGAGCTGTTTTTT. Amino acid sequence: CATPRGPNTGELFF.

Comment on this clonotype: A much bigger clone sits one base away, suggesting this may be a read error. This chain links TRBV7-9 with TRBJ1-1; D unclear. CDR3 length: 12 amino acids. Trimming pared 3 bases from V and 6 bases from J, leaving 8 bases between. Germline V gives CDR1 SEHNR, CDR2 FQNEAQ (reference sequence). The CDR3 region has the DNA TGTGCCAGCAGCTTCCAAGGGTCTGAAGCTTTCTTT. It codes for CASSFQGSEAFF.

Ten or more counts support this clonotype. The chain combines TRBV9 with TRBJ2-2; D unresolved. The V end lost 0 bases, the J end lost 4 bases, and 7 bases lay between the germline ends. Germline CDR1 reads SGDLS; CDR2 reads YYNGEE. This CDR3 has 14 amino acids. The CDR3 bases are TGTGCCAGCAGCGTAGCAGGATCCACCGGGGAGCTGTTTTTT. Residues: CASSVAGSTGELFF.

This clonotype is classed as medium-sized. The genes are TRBV9 and TRBJ2-3; TRBD2 matches at 7 bases. Germline CDR1 reads SGDLS; CDR2 reads YYNGEE. The CDR3 totals 15 residues. Trimming cost V 4 bases and J 0 bases; bases outside gene matches: 5. CDR3 protein: CASSPSGTSTDTQYF. In DNA form, the CDR3 reads TGTGCCAGCAGCCCGAGCGGGACTAGCACAGATACGCAGTATTTT.

This clonotype was picked up many times. The V call is TRBV11-1, the J call TRBJ2-4; D may be TRBD2 (5 bases). Germline V gives CDR1 SGHAT, CDR2 FQDESV (reference sequence). This CDR3 is 14 amino acids long. V dropped 7 bases and J dropped 0 bases, with 10 bases sitting between them. CDR3 sequence (DNA): TGTGCCAGCACAGAGGGTCTAGCCAAAAACATTCAGTACTTC. Translation: CASTEGLAKNIQYF.

This clonotype was seen repeatedly, ten times or more. CDR3 bases: TGTGCCAGCAGCTTGGAGGCAGGGGTTGGCACCGGGGAGCTGTTTTTT. This gives the protein CASSLEAGVGTGELFF. This chain joins TRBV5-5 and TRBJ2-2; TRBD1 might be the D (6 bases). The length of the CDR3 is 16 residues. The germline gives CDR1 SGHKS, CDR2 YYEKEE (reference sequence). V was shortened by 0 bases and J by 4 bases, with 13 bases between the two germline ends.

In its sample, this clonotype was seen many times. The chain couples TRBV7-8 to TRBJ2-7; D is perhaps TRBD1 or TRBD2 (5 bases each). With 6 bases removed from V and 1 base from J, the gap between germline ends came to 13 bases. Germline CDR1 SGHVS, CDR2 FQNEAQ. This CDR3 region has 14 residues. The chain's CDR3 is CASSQGPESYEQYF. The CDR3 coding sequence is TGTGCCAGCAGTCAGGGACCGGAATCCTACGAGCAGTACTTC.

As regards this clonotype: This may be a read error, as it is one base from a much larger clone. The rearrangement links TRBV6-1 to TRBJ2-3; D not resolved. Germline V gene sequence: CDR1 MNHNS, CDR2 SASEGT. V was pared by 3 bases and J by 7 bases, with 8 bases between. The CDR3 loop spans 12 amino acids. CDR3: CASSDSWYTQYF. In DNA form, the CDR3 reads TGTGCCAGCAGTGATAGTTGGTATACGCAGTATTTT.

The V call is TRBV7-8, the J call TRBJ2-5; D might be TRBD2 (6 bases). V lost 4 bases, J lost 5 bases, and 14 bases lay in between. Germline loops: CDR1 SGHVS, CDR2 FQNEAQ. This CDR3 region has 14 residues. DNA for the CDR3: TGTGCCAGCAGCTCGGGGCAGCGGGCGGAGACCCAGTACTTC. This translates into CASSSGQRAETQYF.

Relative to its sample, this clonotype is medium-sized (0.01 to 0.1%). V and J are TRBV10-3 and TRBJ1-6, with 10 positions matching TRBD1. Germline CDR1 reads ENHRY; CDR2 reads SYGVKD. The CDR3 extends over 13 amino acids. J gave up 9 bases and V 6 bases, and 2 bases lay outside the gene matches. Here the CDR3 reads CAIRRTGGSPLHF. CDR3 nucleotide sequence: TGTGCCATCAGGAGGACAGGGGGTTCACCCCTCCACTTT.

The CDR3 loop reads CASSLEGASAYNEQFF. As DNA, the CDR3 is TGCGCCAGCAGCTTGGAGGGGGCTAGCGCATACAATGAGCAGTTCTTC. This sequence joins TRBV5-1 and TRBJ2-1; weak D call: TRBD1 (7 bases). Trimming removed 0 bases from V and 4 bases from J, with 14 bases in between. CDR1 SGHRS and CDR2 YFSETQ come from the germline V gene. The CDR3 consists of 16 residues.

This clonotype was observed many times. The CDR3, as DNA: TGTGCCAGCAGCTTAACCCCGGGACAACTCTACAATGAGCAGTTCTTC. Translation: CASSLTPGQLYNEQFF. V and J are TRBV7-3 and TRBJ2-1; tentative D call: TRBD1 (6 bases). This CDR3 has 16 amino acids. The germline gives CDR1 SGHTA, CDR2 FQGTGA. Between the trimmed V and J ends, which lost 0 bases and 3 bases, there was a span of 12 bases. The full variable domain, with the rest looked up from reference TRBV7-3 and TRBJ2-1, is GAGVSQTPSNKVTEKGKYVELRCDPISGHTALYWYRQSLGQGPEFLIYFQGTGAADDSGLPNDRFFAVRPEGSVSTLKIQRTERGDSAVYLCASSLTPGQLYNEQFFGPGTRLTVL.

A word on this clonotype: A much larger clone sits a single nucleotide away, making a read error possible. J is TRBJ1-4 and V is TRBV14; no clear D. V lost 4 bases to trimming and J lost 8 bases, with 14 bases between them. Germline V CDR1 and CDR2: SGHDN, FVKESK. This CDR3 spans 14 amino acids. CDR3 amino acids: CASSLSGINEKLFF. The CDR3 region has the DNA TGTGCCAGCAGCCTCAGTGGTATCAACGAAAAACTGTTTTTT.

Notes on this clonotype: Its ends do not fully match the called genes, so a read error is possible. The chain recombines TRBV7-2 with TRBJ1-5; D not certain. The CDR3 consists of 15 residues. Germline V gives CDR1 SGHTA, CDR2 FQGNSA. CDR3 DNA sequence: TGTGCCCGCAGCTTAGATTTCGGCGGATCGCAGCCCCAGCATTTT. Translating it yields CARSLDFGGSQPQHF.

A word on this clonotype: A clone one base away is much larger, so this may be a read error. The V and J genes are TRBV6-1 and TRBJ2-7, with TRBD1 identical over 9 bases. V lost 6 bases, J lost 3 bases, and 6 bases stayed unmatched. Germline CDR1 and CDR2: MNHNS and SASEGT. This CDR3 is 14 amino acids long. In nucleotides, the CDR3 is TGTGCCAGCAGGTTCGCGACAGGGGGCTACGAGCAGTACTTC. Translation: CASRFATGGYEQYF.

This clonotype is categorized as medium-sized (0.01 to 0.1%). The chain couples TRBV6-1 to TRBJ2-2; 10 bases agree with TRBD2. The V gene's germline CDR1 is MNHNS and CDR2 SASEGT. CDR3 length: 15 amino acids. V shed 8 bases, J shed 7 bases, and the junction held 10 bases outside the gene matches. CDR3 protein: CASSSSGSIIGELFF. Written as DNA, the CDR3 is TGTGCCAGCTCTTCTAGCGGGAGTATTATCGGGGAGCTGTTTTTT.

This clonotype was detected many times. This chain uses TRBV6-4 with TRBJ2-5; 9 bases fit TRBD2. This CDR3 is built from 15 residues. V lost 3 bases to trimming and J lost 1 base; unmatched junction nucleotides: 3. Germline V gives CDR1 MRHNA, CDR2 SNTAGT. CDR3 DNA: TGTGCCAGCAGTGAGTCTAGCGGGGCCCAAGAGACCCAGTACTTC. Residues: CASSESSGAQETQYF.

About this clonotype itself: A much larger clonotype is one base distant, so this may be a read error. The rearrangement joins TRBV7-9 to TRBJ1-2; D is unclear. CDR1 and CDR2 from the germline V gene are SEHNR and FQNEAQ (reference sequence). Trimming shortened V by 0 bases and J by 4 bases, and 9 bases separated the two germline ends. This CDR3 is 14 amino acids long. The chain's CDR3 is CASSLAAASYGYTF. CDR3 nucleotides: TGTGCCAGCAGCTTAGCTGCGGCCAGCTATGGCTACACCTTC.

This clonotype was seen more than once but under ten times. This may come from a read error, since a much larger clone is one base off. The chain employs TRBV11-3 and TRBJ2-2; 12 bases map to TRBD2. Trimming removed 4 bases from V and 3 bases from J; junction bases left unmatched: 3. There are 16 residues in the CDR3. Germline V gives CDR1 SGHNT, CDR2 YENEEA. This CDR3 reads CASSSGLAGYTGELFF. CDR3 in DNA: TGTGCCAGCAGCTCAGGACTAGCGGGATACACCGGGGAGCTGTTTTTT. The variable domain in full, completed from reference TRBV11-3 and TRBJ2-2, reads EAGVVQSPRYKIIEKKQPVAFWCNPISGHNTLYWYLQNLGQGPELLIRYENEEAVDDSQLPKDRFSAERLKGVDSTLKIQPAELGDSAVYLCASSSGLAGYTGELFFGEGSRLTVL.

Sample share makes this clonotype medium-sized (0.01 to 0.1%). The V call is TRBV20-1, the J call TRBJ2-7; the match to TRBD2 covers 9 bases. J was trimmed by 3 bases and V by 1 base; bases with no gene match: 7. Germline assignment: CDR1 DFQATT and CDR2 SNEGSKA (reference sequence). This CDR3 is built from 15 residues. The CDR3 reads CSARVRREGYYEQYF. The CDR3 DNA reads as TGCAGTGCTAGAGTACGGCGGGAGGGATACTACGAGCAGTACTTC.

This clonotype was seen many times. The J gene is TRBJ2-4, the V gene TRBV19, with TRBD1 matching 7 bases. V shed 5 bases and J 4 bases; nucleotides not matched to a gene: 5. The length of the CDR3 is 14 residues. Germline-derived CDR1 and CDR2 are LNHDA and SQIVND (reference sequence). The chain's CDR3 is CASSEGGRKNIQYF. CDR3 nucleotides: TGTGCCAGTAGTGAAGGGGGCAGGAAAAACATTCAGTACTTC.

This clonotype has a count of ten or more. V gene TRBV3-1 combines with J gene TRBJ1-1; D ambiguous. Trimming left V 6 bases short and J 6 bases short, with 11 bases between. Germline-derived CDR1 and CDR2 are LGHDT and YNNKEL (reference sequence). The CDR3 is made up of 12 amino acids. CDR3 DNA sequence: TGTGCCAGCAGGCAGGAACGCGCTGAAGCTTTCTTT. The encoded protein is CASRQERAEAFF.

This clonotype was counted ten times or more. The J gene is TRBJ2-3, the V gene TRBV5-1; D unresolved. Germline V gives CDR1 SGHRS, CDR2 YFSETQ. Trimming shortened V by 0 bases and J by 4 bases, and 9 bases separated the two germline ends. The CDR3 is 14 residues long. The DNA of the CDR3 is TGCGCCAGCAGCTTGGATGCAGGCGCAGATACGCAGTATTTT. Residues: CASSLDAGADTQYF.

The chain is built from TRBV4-1 and TRBJ2-4; no clear D. The CDR3 has 14 residues. Deletions cut 0 bases from V and 6 bases from J, with 9 bases between. Germline V CDR1 and CDR2: MGHRA, YSYEKL. In nucleotides, the CDR3 is TGCGCCAGCAGCCAAGAATGGGCGAGAAACATTCAGTACTTC. Amino acids: CASSQEWARNIQYF.

The table lists this clonotype with many counts. The V call is TRBV7-8, the J call TRBJ1-1; D is possibly TRBD1 (6 bases). The CDR3 has 15 amino acids. Trimming cost V 5 bases and J 1 base, with 14 bases left between them. Germline V lookup: CDR1 SGHVS, CDR2 FQNEAQ. In nucleotides, the CDR3 is TGTGCCAGCAGCGCGGAGACAGGTTGGAACACTGAAGCTTTCTTT. Translated, it gives CASSAETGWNTEAFF.

This clonotype was found many times. CDR3 DNA: TGCGCCAGCAGTCCGACAGGGTCTGCGAAAGATACGCAGTATTTT. It yields the protein CASSPTGSAKDTQYF. The rearrangement uses TRBV5-1 and TRBJ2-3; TRBD1 aligns across 7 bases. The CDR3 runs to 15 residues. With V trimmed by 5 bases and J by 5 bases, 11 bases remained unmatched. CDR1 and CDR2 (germline): SGHRS, YFSETQ. The full variable domain, rest sourced from reference TRBV5-1 and TRBJ2-3, is KAGVTQTPRYLIKTRGQQVTLSCSPISGHRSVSWYQQTPGQGLQFLFEYFSETQRNKGNFPGRFSGRQFSNSRSEMNVSTLELGDSALYLCASSPTGSAKDTQYFGPGTRLTVL.

This clonotype was seen repeatedly, ten times or more. V usage is TRBV20-1 and J usage is TRBJ2-3, with TRBD2 matching over 10 bases. The CDR3 length is 16 residues. J gave up 2 bases and V 0 bases, and 5 bases lay outside the gene matches. Germline V gene lookup returns CDR1 DFQATT and CDR2 SNEGSKA (reference sequence). This CDR3 is CSARDRSGRATDTQYF. CDR3 DNA sequence: TGCAGTGCTAGAGATCGGAGCGGGAGGGCCACAGATACGCAGTATTTT.

This clonotype has just a few counts. The chain recombines TRBV5-4 with TRBJ2-1; 8 bases agree with TRBD2. The CDR3 length is 16 residues. CDR1 and CDR2 from the germline V gene are SGHNT and YYREEE (reference sequence). V shed 0 bases and J 4 bases; nucleotides not matched to a gene: 6. CDR3 residues: CASSLGGGRTYNEQFF. DNA for the CDR3: TGTGCCAGCAGCTTGGGGGGCGGGAGGACTTACAATGAGCAGTTCTTC.

This clonotype was recorded at least ten times. This chain links TRBV6-1 with TRBJ1-1, with 8 nucleotides matching TRBD1. CDR1 is MNHNS, CDR2 SASEGT, per germline. The CDR3 has 13 residues. Losses at the gene ends were 7 bases for V and 4 bases for J; bases not matched to a gene: 5. The CDR3 spells CASTTGGPTEAFF. The CDR3 nucleotides read TGTGCCAGCACTACAGGGGGTCCCACTGAAGCTTTCTTT.

This clonotype was observed at least ten times. This rearrangement joins TRBV5-1 to TRBJ2-2, with 8 bases fitting TRBD1. The CDR3 runs to 15 residues. Per germline, CDR1 SGHRS and CDR2 YFSETQ. Losses at the gene ends were 2 bases for V and 7 bases for J; bases not matched to a gene: 7. The CDR3 DNA sequence: TGCGCCAGCAGCTTTGGGTCAGGGGGCCACGGGGAGCTGTTTTTT. Protein product: CASSFGSGGHGELFF.

This clonotype was observed at least ten times. V is TRBV7-9 and J is TRBJ2-7; D remains unclear. The germline V and J ends were trimmed by 5 bases and 5 bases, with 10 bases remaining between them. There are 12 residues in the CDR3. CDR1 and CDR2 from the germline V gene are SEHNR and FQNEAQ (reference sequence). The CDR3 here is CASSPDIHEQYF. The CDR3 DNA is TGTGCCAGCAGCCCAGATATTCACGAGCAGTACTTC.